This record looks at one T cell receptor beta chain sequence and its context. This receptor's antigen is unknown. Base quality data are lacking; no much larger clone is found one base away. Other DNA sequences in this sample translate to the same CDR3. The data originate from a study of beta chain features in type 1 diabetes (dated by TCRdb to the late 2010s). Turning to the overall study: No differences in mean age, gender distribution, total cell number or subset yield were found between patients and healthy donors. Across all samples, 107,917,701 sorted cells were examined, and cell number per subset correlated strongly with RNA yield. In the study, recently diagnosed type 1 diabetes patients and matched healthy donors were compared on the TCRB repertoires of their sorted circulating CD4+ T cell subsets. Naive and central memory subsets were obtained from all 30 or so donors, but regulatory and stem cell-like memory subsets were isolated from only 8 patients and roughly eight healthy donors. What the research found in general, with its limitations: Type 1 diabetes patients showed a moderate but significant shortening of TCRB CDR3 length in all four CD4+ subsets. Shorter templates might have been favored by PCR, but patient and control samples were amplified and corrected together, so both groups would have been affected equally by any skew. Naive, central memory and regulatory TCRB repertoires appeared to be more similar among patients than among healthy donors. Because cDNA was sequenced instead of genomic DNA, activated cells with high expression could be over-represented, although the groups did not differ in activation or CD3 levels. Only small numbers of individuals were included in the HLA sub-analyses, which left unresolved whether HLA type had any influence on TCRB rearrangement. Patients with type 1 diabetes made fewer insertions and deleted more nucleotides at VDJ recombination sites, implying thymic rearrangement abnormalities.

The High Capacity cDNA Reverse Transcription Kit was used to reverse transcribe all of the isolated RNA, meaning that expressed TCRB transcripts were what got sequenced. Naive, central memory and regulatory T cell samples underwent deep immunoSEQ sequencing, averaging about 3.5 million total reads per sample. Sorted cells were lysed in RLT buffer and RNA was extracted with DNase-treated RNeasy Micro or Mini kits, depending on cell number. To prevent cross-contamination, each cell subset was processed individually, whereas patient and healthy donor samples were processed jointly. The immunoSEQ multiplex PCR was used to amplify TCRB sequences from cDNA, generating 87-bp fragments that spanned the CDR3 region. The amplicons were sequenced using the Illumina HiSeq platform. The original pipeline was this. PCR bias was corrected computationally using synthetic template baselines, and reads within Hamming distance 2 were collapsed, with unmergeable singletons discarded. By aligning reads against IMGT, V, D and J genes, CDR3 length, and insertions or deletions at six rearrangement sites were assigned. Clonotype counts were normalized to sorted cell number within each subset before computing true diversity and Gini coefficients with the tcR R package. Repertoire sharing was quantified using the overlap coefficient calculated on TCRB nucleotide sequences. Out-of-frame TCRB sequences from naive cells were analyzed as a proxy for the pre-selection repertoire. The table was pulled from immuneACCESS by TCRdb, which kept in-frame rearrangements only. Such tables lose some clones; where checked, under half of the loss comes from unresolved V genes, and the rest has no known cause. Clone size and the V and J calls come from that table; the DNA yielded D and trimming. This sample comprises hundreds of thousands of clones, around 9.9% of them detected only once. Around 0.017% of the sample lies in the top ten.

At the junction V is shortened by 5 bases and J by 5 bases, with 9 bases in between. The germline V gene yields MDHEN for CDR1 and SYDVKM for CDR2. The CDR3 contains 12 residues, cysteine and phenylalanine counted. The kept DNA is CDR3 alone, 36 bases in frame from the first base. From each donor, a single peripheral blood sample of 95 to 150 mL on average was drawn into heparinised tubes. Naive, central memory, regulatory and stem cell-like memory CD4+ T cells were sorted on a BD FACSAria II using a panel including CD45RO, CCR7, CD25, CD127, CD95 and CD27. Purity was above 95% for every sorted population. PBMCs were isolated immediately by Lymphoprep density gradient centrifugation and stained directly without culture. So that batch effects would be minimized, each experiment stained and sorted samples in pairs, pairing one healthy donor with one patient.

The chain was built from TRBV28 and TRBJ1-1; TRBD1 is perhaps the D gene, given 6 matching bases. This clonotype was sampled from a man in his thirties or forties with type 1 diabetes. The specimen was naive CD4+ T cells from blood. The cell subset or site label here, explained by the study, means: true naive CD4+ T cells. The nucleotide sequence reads TGTGCCAGCAGTCTCCAGGGGACTGAAGCTTTCTTT. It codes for CASSLQGTEAFF.